Shown below are 18 T cell receptor beta chains from a single sample sequenced in a study of blood T cell repertoires in COVID-19. Sequencing was performed with immunoSEQ multiplex PCR; in TCRdb, only in-frame clones are kept and a portion is missing. The repertoire consists of over 100,000 clones, with about four fifths occurring once and the leading ten covering approximately 16%. The sequenced sample was peripheral blood. These receptors were obtained from a man aged 60 to 75 with active or convalescent COVID-19.

This clone was seen once. This chain connects TRBV4-1 to TRBJ2-3, with TRBD1 identical over 7 bases. CDR3 length: 14 amino acids. The junction had 4 bases not matched to a gene; V was cut back by 4 bases and J by 3 bases. CDR1 MGHRA and CDR2 YSYEKL come from the germline V gene. CDR3 sequence: CASSRDSLTDTQYF. CDR3 DNA: TGCGCCAGCAGCCGGGACAGTTTAACAGATACGCAGTATTTT.

This clone has just a few counts. The chain couples TRBV5-1 to TRBJ2-7; 10 bases are shared with TRBD2. The CDR3 is 15 residues long. The germline CDR1 and CDR2 sequences are SGHRS and YFSETQ. With 5 bases clipped from V and 1 base from J, the junction kept 6 bases outside the gene matches. The CDR3 protein is CASRQTSGSSYEQYF. Here the CDR3 DNA reads TGCGCCAGCAGGCAGACTAGCGGGTCTTCCTACGAGCAGTACTTC.

The chain has TRBV9 and TRBJ2-7; perhaps TRBD1 as D (6 bases). The germline V gene has CDR1 SGDLS and CDR2 YYNGEE. There are 15 residues in the CDR3. V lost 3 bases and J lost 3, with 16 bases in between. CDR3 in amino acids: CASSANTGTNYEQYF. For the CDR3, the DNA is TGTGCCAGCAGCGCAAACACCGGGACAAACTACGAGCAGTACTTC.

J is TRBJ2-7 and V is TRBV27; 10 bases are a match to TRBD1. This CDR3 region has 17 residues. Germline trimming cut 5 bases from V and 4 bases from J; bases unmatched to any gene: 14. Germline V gives CDR1 MNHEY, CDR2 SMNVEV (reference sequence). CDR3 nucleotide sequence: TGTGCCAGCAGTAGCAGACAGGGGGCAGCAACTATATACGAGCAGTACTTC. Protein sequence: CASSSRQGAATIYEQYF.

The CDR3 nucleotides read TGTGCCAGCAGTGAATTCACTTACGAGCAGTACTTC. It yields the protein CASSEFTYEQYF. J is TRBJ2-7 and V is TRBV25-1; no definite D call. The germline V gene has CDR1 MGHDK and CDR2 SYGVNS. V was trimmed by 1 base and J by 4 bases, leaving 5 bases between them. This CDR3 has 12 residues.

This clone was detected once. The chain employs TRBV28 and TRBJ1-2; maybe TRBD1 (6 bases). The CDR3 is made up of 15 amino acids. The ends were cut back, 6 bases at V and 4 bases at J, with 18 bases in the middle. Germline V CDR1 and CDR2: MDHEN, SYDVKM. The CDR3 DNA reads as TGTGCCAGCAGCTCCTCAGGGGCAGGACTCTATGGCTACACCTTC. It codes for CASSSSGAGLYGYTF.

This chain uses TRBV11-2 with TRBJ1-2; 7 bases map to TRBD1. CDR1 and CDR2 (germline): SGHAT, FQNNGV. CDR3 length: 12 amino acids. J gave up 4 bases and V 8 bases, and 4 bases lay outside the gene matches. CDR3 nucleotides: TGTGCCAGCCCCGACAGGGCCTATGGCTACACCTTC. This encodes CASPDRAYGYTF.

The V gene is TRBV7-9, the J gene TRBJ2-6, with D maybe TRBD2 (6 bases). CDR3 length: 18 amino acids. Trimming removed 5 bases at V and 0 bases at J, with 17 bases between. Germline values: CDR1 SEHNR, CDR2 FQNEAQ (reference sequence). For the CDR3, the DNA is TGTGCCAGCAGCCCCTCGGAGGGGTTACACTCTGGGGCCAACGTCCTGACTTTC. Amino acid sequence: CASSPSEGLHSGANVLTF. The complete variable domain, with remaining parts taken from reference TRBV7-9 and TRBJ2-6, reads DTGVSQNPRHKITKRGQNVTFRCDPISEHNRLYWYRQTLGQGPEFLTYFQNEAQLEKSRLLSDRFSAERPKGSFSTLEIQRTEQGDSAMYLCASSPSEGLHSGANVLTFGAGSRLTVL.

The chain joins TRBV27 to TRBJ1-4, with D perhaps matching TRBD1 (5 bases). The V gene lost 2 bases and the J gene lost 8 bases, with 12 bases spanning the gap. CDR3 length equals 14 residues. Looked up from germline, CDR1 is MNHEY and CDR2 is SMNVEV (reference sequence). The CDR3 region is CASSLGRVGEKLFF. The CDR3 DNA follows: TGTGCCAGCAGTTTAGGCAGGGTAGGCGAAAAACTGTTTTTT.

The V and J genes are TRBV18 and TRBJ1-4; 9 nucleotides agree with TRBD1. V gave up 3 bases and J gave up 5 bases; unmatched junction bases: 7. Germline V CDR1 and CDR2: KGHSH, LQKENI. The CDR3 runs 16 residues. DNA for the CDR3: TGTGCCAGCTCACCCTCCCCGACAGGGGGGAATGAAAAACTGTTTTTT. Translating it yields CASSPSPTGGNEKLFF.

The rearrangement joins TRBV6-1 to TRBJ2-7; 7 bases agree with TRBD2. The CDR3 has 17 residues. CDR1 and CDR2 (germline): MNHNS, SASEGT. J was trimmed by 6 bases and V by 2 bases; bases with no gene match: 16. CDR3 coding DNA: TGTGCCAGCAGTGAACCTCCGGGACTAAGGGGAAAGGGCGAGCAGTACTTC. Protein product: CASSEPPGLRGKGEQYF.

CDR3 region: CASSLVGGSGSSYNEQFF. The CDR3 bases are TGTGCCAGCAGCTTAGTTGGGGGTAGCGGGAGCTCCTACAATGAGCAGTTCTTC. The rearrangement uses TRBV7-6 and TRBJ2-1; 9 bases are shared with TRBD2. The V and J ends lost 1 base and 0 bases, in that order; junction bases with no gene match: 7. Germline V lookup: CDR1 SGHVS, CDR2 FNYEAQ. The CDR3 contains 18 residues.

This clone occurred a few times. V and J are TRBV5-1 and TRBJ2-3; D not certain. Looked up from germline, CDR1 is SGHRS and CDR2 is YFSETQ. The CDR3 is 14 amino acids. V lost 0 bases and J lost 0, with 5 bases in between. CDR3 coding DNA: TGCGCCAGCAGCTTGGCCGAGAGCACAGATACGCAGTATTTT. Translated, it gives CASSLAESTDTQYF.

The chain is built from TRBV4-3 and TRBJ1-3, with no clear D. The CDR3 is made up of 15 amino acids. The ends were cut back, 0 bases at V and 0 bases at J, with 6 bases in the middle. The germline gives CDR1 LGHNA, CDR2 YSLEER. The CDR3 region has the DNA TGCGCCAGCAGCCAAGATGGAGACTCTGGAAACACCATATATTTT. Translation gives CASSQDGDSGNTIYF.

The CDR3 loop is CASSTPGGGPNEKLFF. The CDR3 nucleotides are TGTGCCAGTAGTACACCCGGAGGGGGCCCTAATGAAAAACTGTTTTTT. The genes are TRBV19 and TRBJ1-4; 7 bases are a match to TRBD1. This CDR3 is built from 16 residues. Germline V CDR1 and CDR2: LNHDA, SQIVND (reference sequence). With V trimmed by 4 bases and J by 3 bases, 8 bases remained unmatched.

This clone was seen only a few times. V and J are TRBV30 and TRBJ1-1, with a tentative D call TRBD1 (6 bases). This CDR3 has 13 residues. The germline V gene has CDR1 GTSNPN and CDR2 SVGIG (reference sequence). Trimming took off 5 bases at V and 2 bases at J, with 12 bases between the two ends. The CDR3 protein is CAWVGGANTEAFF. As DNA, the CDR3 is TGTGCCTGGGTTGGGGGCGCAAACACTGAAGCTTTCTTT. The whole variable domain, filled in from reference TRBV30 and TRBJ1-1, reads SQTIHQWPATLVQPVGSPLSLECTVEGTSNPNLYWYRQAAGRGLQLLFYSVGIGQISSEVPQNLSASRPQDRQFILSSKKLLLSDSGFYLCAWVGGANTEAFFGQGTRLTVV.

This chain connects TRBV6-5 to TRBJ1-2; D is possibly TRBD1 (6 bases). This CDR3 is built from 13 residues. The germline V gene encodes CDR1 MNHEY and CDR2 SVGAGI. Trimming took 5 bases from V and 4 from J, leaving 11 bases between them. The CDR3 is CASSPTGLYGYTF. The DNA of the CDR3 is TGTGCCAGCAGTCCGACAGGCCTCTATGGCTACACCTTC.

The chain employs TRBV5-4 and TRBJ2-1; 7 bases align to TRBD2. This CDR3 is 15 amino acids long. After removal of 4 bases from V and 0 bases from J, the junction contained 4 bases not matched to a gene. Germline CDR1 and CDR2: SGHNT and YYREEE (reference sequence). CDR3 sequence reads: CASSGGVGSYNEQFF. The DNA for the CDR3 is TGTGCCAGCAGCGGGGGGGTGGGCTCCTACAATGAGCAGTTCTTC.